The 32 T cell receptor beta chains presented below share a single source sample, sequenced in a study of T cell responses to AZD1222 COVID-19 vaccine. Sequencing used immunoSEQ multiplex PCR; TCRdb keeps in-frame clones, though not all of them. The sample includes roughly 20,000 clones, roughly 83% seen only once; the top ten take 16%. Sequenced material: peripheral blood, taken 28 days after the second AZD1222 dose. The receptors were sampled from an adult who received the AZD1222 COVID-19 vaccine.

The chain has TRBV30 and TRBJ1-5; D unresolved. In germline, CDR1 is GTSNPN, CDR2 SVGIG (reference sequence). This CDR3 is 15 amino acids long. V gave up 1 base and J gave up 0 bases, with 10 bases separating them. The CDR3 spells CAWSDQTGSNQPQHF. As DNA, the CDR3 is TGTGCCTGGAGTGACCAGACGGGTAGCAATCAGCCCCAGCATTTT.

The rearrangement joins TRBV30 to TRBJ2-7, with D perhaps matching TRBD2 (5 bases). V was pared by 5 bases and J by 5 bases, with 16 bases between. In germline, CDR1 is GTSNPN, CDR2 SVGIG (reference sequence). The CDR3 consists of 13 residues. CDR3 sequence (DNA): TGTGCCTGGGAGGCGGGCCCTGGTAACGAGCAGTACTTC. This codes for CAWEAGPGNEQYF.

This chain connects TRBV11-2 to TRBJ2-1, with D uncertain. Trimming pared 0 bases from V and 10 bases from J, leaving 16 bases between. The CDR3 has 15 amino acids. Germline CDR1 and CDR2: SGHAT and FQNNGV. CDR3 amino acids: CASSLDRVEEREQFF. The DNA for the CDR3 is TGTGCCAGCAGCTTAGATCGTGTAGAGGAGCGCGAGCAGTTCTTC. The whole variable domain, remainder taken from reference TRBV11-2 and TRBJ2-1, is EAGVAQSPRYKIIEKRQSVAFWCNPISGHATLYWYQQILGQGPKLLIQFQNNGVVDDSQLPKDRFSAERLKGVDSTLKIQPAKLEDSAVYLCASSLDRVEEREQFFGPGTRLTVL.

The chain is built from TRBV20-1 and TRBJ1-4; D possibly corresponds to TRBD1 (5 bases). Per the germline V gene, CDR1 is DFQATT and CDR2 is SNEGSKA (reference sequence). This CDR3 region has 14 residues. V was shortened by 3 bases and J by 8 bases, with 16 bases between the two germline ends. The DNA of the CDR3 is TGCAGTGCTAGTCTCGGGGCAGGAGGAGAAAAACTGTTTTTT. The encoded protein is CSASLGAGGEKLFF.

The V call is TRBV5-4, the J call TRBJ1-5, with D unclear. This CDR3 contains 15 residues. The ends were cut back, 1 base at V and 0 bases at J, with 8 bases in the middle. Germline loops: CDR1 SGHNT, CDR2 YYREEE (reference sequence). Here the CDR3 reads CASSLNGYSNQPQHF. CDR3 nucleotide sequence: TGTGCCAGCAGCTTGAATGGGTATAGCAATCAGCCCCAGCATTTT.

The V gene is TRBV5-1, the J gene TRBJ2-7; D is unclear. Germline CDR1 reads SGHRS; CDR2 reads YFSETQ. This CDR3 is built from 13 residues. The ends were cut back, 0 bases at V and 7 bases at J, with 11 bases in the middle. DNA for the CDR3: TGCGCCAGCAGCTTGGCCAATGGTGGGGAGCAGTACTTC. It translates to CASSLANGGEQYF.

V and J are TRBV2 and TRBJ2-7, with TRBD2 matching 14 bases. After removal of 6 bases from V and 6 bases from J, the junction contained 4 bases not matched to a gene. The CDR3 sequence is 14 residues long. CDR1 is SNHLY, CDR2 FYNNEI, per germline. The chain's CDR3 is CASRTGTSGGEQYF. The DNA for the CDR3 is TGTGCCAGCAGGACCGGGACTAGCGGGGGCGAGCAGTACTTC.

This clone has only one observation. The CDR3 coding sequence is TGTGCCAGCAGCTTAGACCGACGGAGCAATCAGCCCCAGCATTTT. This gives the protein CASSLDRRSNQPQHF. This rearrangement joins TRBV5-5 to TRBJ1-5; the D is unclear. This CDR3 region has 15 residues. Trimming stripped 2 bases from V and 1 base from J, with 10 bases between. Germline V lookup: CDR1 SGHKS, CDR2 YYEKEE (reference sequence).

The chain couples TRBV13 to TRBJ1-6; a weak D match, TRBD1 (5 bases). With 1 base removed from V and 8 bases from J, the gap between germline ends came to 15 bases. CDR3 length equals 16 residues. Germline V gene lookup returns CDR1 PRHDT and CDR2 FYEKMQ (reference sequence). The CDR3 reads CASSLAFARDDSPLHF. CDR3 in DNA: TGTGCCAGCAGCTTAGCGTTCGCTAGGGACGATTCACCCCTCCACTTT.

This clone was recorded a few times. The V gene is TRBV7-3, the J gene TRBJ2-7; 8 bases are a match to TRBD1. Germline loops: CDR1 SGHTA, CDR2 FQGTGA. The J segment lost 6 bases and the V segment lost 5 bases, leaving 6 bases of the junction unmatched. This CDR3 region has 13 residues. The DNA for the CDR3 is TGTGCCAGCAGCCCCAACAGGGGGGCCGAGCAGTACTTC. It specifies CASSPNRGAEQYF.

The CDR3 loop is CASGLVQGAYTQYF. CDR3 bases: TGTGCTAGTGGTTTGGTACAGGGAGCGTATACGCAGTATTTT. The genes are TRBV12-5 and TRBJ2-3; D might be TRBD1 (6 bases). Trimming stripped 0 bases from V and 7 bases from J, with 11 bases between. CDR3 length: 14 amino acids. The germline V gene encodes CDR1 LGHNT and CDR2 FRNRAP.

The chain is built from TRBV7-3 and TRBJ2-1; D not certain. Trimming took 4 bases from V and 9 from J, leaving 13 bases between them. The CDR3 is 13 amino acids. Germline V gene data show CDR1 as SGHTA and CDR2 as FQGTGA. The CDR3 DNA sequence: TGTGCCAGCAGCTCTTACTTGTTGGCTGAGCAGTTCTTC. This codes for CASSSYLLAEQFF. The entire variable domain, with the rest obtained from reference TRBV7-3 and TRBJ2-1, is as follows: GAGVSQTPSNKVTEKGKYVELRCDPISGHTALYWYRQSLGQGPEFLIYFQGTGAADDSGLPNDRFFAVRPEGSVSTLKIQRTERGDSAVYLCASSSYLLAEQFFGPGTRLTVL.

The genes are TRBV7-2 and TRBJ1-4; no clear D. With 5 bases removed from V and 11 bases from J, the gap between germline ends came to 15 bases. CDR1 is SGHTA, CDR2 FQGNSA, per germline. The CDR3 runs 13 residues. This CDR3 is CASSLSASGKLFF. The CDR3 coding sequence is TGTGCCAGCAGCCTCAGCGCCTCGGGGAAACTGTTTTTT. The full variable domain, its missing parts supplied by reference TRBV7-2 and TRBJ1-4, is GAGVSQSPSNKVTEKGKDVELRCDPISGHTALYWYRQSLGQGLEFLIYFQGNSAPDKSGLPSDRFSAERTGGSVSTLTIQRTQQEDSAVYLCASSLSASGKLFFGSGTQLSVL.

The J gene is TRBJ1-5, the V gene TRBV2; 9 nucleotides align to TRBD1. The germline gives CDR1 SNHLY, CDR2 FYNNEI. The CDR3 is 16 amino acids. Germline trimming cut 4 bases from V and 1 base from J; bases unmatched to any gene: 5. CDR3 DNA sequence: TGTGCCAGCAGTGGACAGGGGGGAGTAAGCAATCAGCCCCAGCATTTT. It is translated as CASSGQGGVSNQPQHF.

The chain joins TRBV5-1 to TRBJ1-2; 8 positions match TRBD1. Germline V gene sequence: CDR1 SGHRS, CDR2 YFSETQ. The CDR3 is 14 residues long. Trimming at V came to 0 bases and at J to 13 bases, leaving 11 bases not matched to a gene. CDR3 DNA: TGCGCCAGCAGCTTGGCTCAGGGGGCCTCCACGGGCACCTTC. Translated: CASSLAQGASTGTF.

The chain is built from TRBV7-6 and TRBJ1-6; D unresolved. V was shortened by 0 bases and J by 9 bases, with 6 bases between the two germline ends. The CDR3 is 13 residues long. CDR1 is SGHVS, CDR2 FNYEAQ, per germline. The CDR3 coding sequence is TGTGCCAGCAGCTTAGCGGCCTCTTCACCCCTCCACTTT. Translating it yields CASSLAASSPLHF.

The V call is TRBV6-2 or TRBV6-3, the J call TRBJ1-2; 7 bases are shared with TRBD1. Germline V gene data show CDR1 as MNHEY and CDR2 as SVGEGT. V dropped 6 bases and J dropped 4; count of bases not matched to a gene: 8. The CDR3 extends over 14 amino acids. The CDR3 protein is CASSDLGQTYGYTF. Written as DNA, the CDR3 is TGTGCCAGCAGCGACTTGGGACAGACCTATGGCTACACCTTC.

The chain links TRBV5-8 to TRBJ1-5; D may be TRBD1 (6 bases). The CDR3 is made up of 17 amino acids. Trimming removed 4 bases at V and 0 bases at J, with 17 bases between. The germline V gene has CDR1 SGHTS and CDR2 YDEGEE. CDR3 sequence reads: CASSLNTGTYSNQPQHF. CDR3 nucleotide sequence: TGTGCCAGCAGCCTCAACACCGGGACATATAGCAATCAGCCCCAGCATTTT.

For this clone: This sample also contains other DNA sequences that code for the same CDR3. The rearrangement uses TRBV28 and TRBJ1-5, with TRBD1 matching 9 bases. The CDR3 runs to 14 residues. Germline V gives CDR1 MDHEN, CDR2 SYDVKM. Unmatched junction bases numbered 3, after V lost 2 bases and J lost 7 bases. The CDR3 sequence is CASSLTGGWQPQHF. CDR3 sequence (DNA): TGTGCCAGCAGTTTAACAGGGGGCTGGCAGCCCCAGCATTTT.

The CDR3 DNA reads as TGTGCCAGCAGTCAAAGCGGACTAGCGGGATCGACAGATACGCAGTATTTT. Protein sequence: CASSQSGLAGSTDTQYF. This sequence joins TRBV28 and TRBJ2-3; 12 bases fit TRBD2. V gave up 5 bases and J gave up 3 bases; unmatched junction bases: 9. This CDR3 region has 17 residues. The germline V gene has CDR1 MDHEN and CDR2 SYDVKM.

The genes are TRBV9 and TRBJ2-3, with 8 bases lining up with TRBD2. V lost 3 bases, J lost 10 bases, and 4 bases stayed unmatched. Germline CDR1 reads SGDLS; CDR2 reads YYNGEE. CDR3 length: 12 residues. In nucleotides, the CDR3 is TGTGCCAGCAGCGAGACGGGACTAGCGCAGTATTTT. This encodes CASSETGLAQYF.

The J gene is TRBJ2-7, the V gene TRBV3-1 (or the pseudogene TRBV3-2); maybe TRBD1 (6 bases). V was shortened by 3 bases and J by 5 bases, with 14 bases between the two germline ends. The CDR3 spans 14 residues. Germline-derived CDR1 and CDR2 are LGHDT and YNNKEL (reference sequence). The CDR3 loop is CASSQAGQWHEQYF. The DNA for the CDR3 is TGTGCCAGCAGCCAGGCAGGACAGTGGCACGAGCAGTACTTC.

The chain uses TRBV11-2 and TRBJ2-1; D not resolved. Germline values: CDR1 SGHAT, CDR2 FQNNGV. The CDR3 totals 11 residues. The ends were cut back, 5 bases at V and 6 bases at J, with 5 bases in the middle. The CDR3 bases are TGTGCCAGCAGCAAACGCAATGAGCAGTTCTTC. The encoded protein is CASSKRNEQFF.

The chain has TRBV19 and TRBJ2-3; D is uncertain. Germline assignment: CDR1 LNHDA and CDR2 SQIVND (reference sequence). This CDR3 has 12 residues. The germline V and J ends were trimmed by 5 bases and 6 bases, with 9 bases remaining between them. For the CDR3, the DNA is TGTGCCAGTAGTCTGGAGCCGGATACGCAGTATTTT. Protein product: CASSLEPDTQYF.

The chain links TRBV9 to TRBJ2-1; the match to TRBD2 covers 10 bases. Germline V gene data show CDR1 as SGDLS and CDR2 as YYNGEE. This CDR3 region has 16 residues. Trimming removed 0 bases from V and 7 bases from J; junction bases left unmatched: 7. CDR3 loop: CASSVGSSGSWNEQFF. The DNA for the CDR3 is TGTGCCAGCAGCGTAGGGTCTAGCGGGAGCTGGAATGAGCAGTTCTTC.

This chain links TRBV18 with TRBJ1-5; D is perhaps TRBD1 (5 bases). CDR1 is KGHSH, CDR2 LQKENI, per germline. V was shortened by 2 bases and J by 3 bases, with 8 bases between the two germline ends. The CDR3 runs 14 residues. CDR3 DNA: TGTGCCAGCTCACCAAGCAGGGTCAATCAGCCCCAGCATTTT. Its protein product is CASSPSRVNQPQHF.

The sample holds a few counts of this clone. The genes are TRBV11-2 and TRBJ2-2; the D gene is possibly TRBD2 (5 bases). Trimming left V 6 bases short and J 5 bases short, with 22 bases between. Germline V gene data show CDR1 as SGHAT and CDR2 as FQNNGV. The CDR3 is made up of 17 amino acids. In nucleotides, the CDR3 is TGTGCCAGCAGTTTCCCGAACGGGGAGCGGCGGACCGGGGAGCTGTTTTTT. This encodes CASSFPNGERRTGELFF.

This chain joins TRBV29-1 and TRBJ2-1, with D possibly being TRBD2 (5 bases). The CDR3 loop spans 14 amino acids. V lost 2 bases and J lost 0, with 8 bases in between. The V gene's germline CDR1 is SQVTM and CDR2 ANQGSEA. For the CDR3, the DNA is TGCAGCGTTGAAATAGGGAGCTCCTACAATGAGCAGTTCTTC. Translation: CSVEIGSSYNEQFF.

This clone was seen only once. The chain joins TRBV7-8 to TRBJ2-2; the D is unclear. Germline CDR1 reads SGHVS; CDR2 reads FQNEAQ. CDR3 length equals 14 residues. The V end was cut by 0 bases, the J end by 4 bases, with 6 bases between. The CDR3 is CASSLAGPTGELFF. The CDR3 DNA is TGTGCCAGCAGCTTAGCGGGCCCCACCGGGGAGCTGTTTTTT.

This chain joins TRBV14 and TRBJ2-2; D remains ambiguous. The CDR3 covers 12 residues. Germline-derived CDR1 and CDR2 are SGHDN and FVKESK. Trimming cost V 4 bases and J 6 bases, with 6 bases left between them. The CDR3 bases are TGTGCCAGCAGCCGGGCAGCCGGGGAGCTGTTTTTT. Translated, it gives CASSRAAGELFF. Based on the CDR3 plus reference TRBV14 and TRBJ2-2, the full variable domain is EAGVTQFPSHSVIEKGQTVTLRCDPISGHDNLYWYRRVMGKEIKFLLHFVKESKQDESGMPNNRFLAERTGGTYSTLKVQPAELEDSGVYFCASSRAAGELFFGEGSRLTVL.

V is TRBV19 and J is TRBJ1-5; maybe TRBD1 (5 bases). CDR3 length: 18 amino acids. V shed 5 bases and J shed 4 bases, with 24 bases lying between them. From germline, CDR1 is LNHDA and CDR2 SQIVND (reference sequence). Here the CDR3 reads CASSPPRAGFGGNQPQHF. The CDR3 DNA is TGTGCCAGTAGTCCCCCCCGAGCCGGGTTCGGGGGGAATCAGCCCCAGCATTTT.

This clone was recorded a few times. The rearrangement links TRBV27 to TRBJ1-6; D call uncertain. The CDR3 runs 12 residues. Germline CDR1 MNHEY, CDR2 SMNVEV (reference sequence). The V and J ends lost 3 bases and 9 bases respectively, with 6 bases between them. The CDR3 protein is CASSFSGSPLHF. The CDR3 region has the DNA TGTGCCAGCAGTTTTAGCGGTTCACCCCTCCACTTT.